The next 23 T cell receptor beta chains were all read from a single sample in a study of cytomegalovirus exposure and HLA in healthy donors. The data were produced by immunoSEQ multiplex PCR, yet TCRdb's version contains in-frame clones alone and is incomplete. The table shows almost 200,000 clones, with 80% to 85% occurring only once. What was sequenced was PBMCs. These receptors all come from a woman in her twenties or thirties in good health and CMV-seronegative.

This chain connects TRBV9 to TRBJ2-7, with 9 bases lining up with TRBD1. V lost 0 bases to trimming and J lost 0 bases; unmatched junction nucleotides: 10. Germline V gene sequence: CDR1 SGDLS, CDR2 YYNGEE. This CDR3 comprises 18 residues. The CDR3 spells CASSVAPHGTGNSYEQYF. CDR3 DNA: TGTGCCAGCAGCGTAGCGCCACACGGGACAGGGAACTCCTACGAGCAGTACTTC.

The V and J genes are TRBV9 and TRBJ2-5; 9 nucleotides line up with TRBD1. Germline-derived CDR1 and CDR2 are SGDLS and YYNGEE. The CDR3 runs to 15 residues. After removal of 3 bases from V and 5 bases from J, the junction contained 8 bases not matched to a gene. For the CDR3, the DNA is TGTGCCAGCAGCGCTCGGACAGGGGATGGTGAGACCCAGTACTTC. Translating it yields CASSARTGDGETQYF.

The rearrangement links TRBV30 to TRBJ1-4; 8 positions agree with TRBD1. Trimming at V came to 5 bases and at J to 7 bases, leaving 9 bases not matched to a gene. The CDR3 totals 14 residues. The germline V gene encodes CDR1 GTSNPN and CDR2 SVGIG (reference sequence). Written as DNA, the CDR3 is TGTGCCTGGGATGGGGGCAGGGGGCCTGAAAAACTGTTTTTT. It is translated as CAWDGGRGPEKLFF.

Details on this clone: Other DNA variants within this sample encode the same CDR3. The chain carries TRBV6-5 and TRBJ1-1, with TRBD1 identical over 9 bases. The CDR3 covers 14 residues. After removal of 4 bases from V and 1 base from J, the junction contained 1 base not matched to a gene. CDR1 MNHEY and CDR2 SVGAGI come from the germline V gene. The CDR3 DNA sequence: TGTGCCAGCAGTTTGGACAGGGGGAACACTGAAGCTTTCTTT. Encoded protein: CASSLDRGNTEAFF.

As DNA, the CDR3 is TGTGCCAGCAGCTTTTGGCAGGGGGATTCACCCCTCCACTTT. Translated, it gives CASSFWQGDSPLHF. The V and J genes are TRBV5-4 and TRBJ1-6, with 7 bases that match TRBD1. V was pared by 2 bases and J by 8 bases, with 4 bases of the junction left unmatched. The length of the CDR3 is 14 residues. Per germline, CDR1 SGHNT and CDR2 YYREEE (reference sequence).

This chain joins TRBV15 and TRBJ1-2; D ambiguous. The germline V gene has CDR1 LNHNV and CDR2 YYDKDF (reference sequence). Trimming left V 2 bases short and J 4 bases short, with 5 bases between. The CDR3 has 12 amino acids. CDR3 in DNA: TGTGCCACCAGCAGAACCAGCTATGGCTACACCTTC. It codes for CATSRTSYGYTF.

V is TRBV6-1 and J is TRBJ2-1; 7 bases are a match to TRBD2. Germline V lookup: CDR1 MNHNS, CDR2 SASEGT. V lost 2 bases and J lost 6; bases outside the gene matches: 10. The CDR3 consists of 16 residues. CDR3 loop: CASSEKAGSGGNEQFF. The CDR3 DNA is TGTGCCAGCAGTGAAAAAGCGGGATCGGGGGGCAATGAGCAGTTCTTC.

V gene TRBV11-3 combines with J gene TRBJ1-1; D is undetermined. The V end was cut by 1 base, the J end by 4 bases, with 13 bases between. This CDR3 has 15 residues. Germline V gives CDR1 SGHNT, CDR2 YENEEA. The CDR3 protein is CASSLGPSGSTEAFF. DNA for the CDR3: TGTGCCAGCAGCTTAGGCCCTTCTGGGAGCACTGAAGCTTTCTTT.

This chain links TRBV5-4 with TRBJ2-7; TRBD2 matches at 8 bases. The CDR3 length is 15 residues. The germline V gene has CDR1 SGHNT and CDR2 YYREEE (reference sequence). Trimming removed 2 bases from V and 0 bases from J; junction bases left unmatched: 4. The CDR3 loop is CASSFSGVSSYEQYF. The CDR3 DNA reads TGTGCCAGCAGCTTTAGCGGGGTAAGCTCCTACGAGCAGTACTTC.

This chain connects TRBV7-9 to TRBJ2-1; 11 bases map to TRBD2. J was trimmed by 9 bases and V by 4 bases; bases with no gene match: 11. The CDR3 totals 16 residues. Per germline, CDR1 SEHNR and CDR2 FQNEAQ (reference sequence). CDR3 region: CASSWRLAGSIVEQFF. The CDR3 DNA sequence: TGTGCCAGCAGCTGGCGACTAGCGGGAAGTATAGTTGAGCAGTTCTTC.

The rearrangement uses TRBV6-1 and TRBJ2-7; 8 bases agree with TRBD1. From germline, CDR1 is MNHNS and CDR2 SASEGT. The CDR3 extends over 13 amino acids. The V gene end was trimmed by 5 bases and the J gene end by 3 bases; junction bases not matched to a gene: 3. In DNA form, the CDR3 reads TGTGCCAGCAGTCCGGGGACAGGCTACGAGCAGTACTTC. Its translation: CASSPGTGYEQYF.

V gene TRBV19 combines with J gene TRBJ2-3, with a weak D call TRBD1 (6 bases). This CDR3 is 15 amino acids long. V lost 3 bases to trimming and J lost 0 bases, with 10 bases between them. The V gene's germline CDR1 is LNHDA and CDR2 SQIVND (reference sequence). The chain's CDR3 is CASSIMDSSTDTQYF. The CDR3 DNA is TGTGCCAGTAGTATTATGGACAGTAGCACAGATACGCAGTATTTT.

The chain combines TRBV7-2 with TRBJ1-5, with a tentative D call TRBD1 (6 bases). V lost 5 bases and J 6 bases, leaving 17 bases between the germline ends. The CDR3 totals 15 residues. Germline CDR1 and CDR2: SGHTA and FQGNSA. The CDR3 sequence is CASSPAGTSSQPQHF. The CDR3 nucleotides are TGTGCCAGCAGCCCAGCCGGGACATCAAGTCAGCCCCAGCATTTT.

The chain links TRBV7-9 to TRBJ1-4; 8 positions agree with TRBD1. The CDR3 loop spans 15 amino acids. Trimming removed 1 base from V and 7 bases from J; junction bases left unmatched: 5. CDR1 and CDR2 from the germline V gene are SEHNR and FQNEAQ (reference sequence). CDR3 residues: CASSLVGRGPEKLFF. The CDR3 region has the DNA TGTGCCAGCAGCTTAGTGGGCAGGGGGCCTGAAAAACTGTTTTTT.

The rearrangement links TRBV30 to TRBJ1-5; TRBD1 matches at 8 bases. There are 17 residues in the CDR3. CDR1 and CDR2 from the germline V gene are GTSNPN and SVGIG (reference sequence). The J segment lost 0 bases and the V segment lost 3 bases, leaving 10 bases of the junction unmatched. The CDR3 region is CAWSMGQAPYSNQPQHF. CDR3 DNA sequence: TGTGCCTGGAGCATGGGACAGGCCCCATATAGCAATCAGCCCCAGCATTTT.

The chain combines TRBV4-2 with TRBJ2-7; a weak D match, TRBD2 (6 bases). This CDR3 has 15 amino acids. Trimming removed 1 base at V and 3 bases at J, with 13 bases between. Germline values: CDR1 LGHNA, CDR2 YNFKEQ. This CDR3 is CASSQAGRGSYEQYF. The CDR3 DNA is TGTGCCAGCAGCCAAGCGGGGCGGGGAAGCTACGAGCAGTACTTC.

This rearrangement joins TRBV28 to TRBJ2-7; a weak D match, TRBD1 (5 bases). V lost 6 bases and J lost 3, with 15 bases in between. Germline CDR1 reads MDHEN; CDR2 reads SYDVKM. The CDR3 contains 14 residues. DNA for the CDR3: TGTGCCAGCAGGATAGGGGCGGAACTCTACGAGCAGTACTTC. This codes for CASRIGAELYEQYF.

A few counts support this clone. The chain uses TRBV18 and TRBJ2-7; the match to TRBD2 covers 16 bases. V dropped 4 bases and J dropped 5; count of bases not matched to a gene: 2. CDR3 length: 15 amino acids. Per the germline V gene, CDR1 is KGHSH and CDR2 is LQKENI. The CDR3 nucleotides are TGTGCCAGCTCACTGGGACTAGCGGGAGGGGACGAGCAGTACTTC. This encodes CASSLGLAGGDEQYF.

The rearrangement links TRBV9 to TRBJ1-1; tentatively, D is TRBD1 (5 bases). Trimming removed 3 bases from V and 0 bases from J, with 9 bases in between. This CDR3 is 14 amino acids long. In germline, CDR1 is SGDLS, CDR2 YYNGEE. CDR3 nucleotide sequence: TGTGCCAGCAGCGCGACAGATTTGAACACTGAAGCTTTCTTT. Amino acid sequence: CASSATDLNTEAFF.

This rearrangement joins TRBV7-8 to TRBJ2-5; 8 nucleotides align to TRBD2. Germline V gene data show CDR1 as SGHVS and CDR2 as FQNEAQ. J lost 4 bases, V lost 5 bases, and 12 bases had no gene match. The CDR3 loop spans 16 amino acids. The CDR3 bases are TGTGCCAGCAGCCCCTCCATTAGCGGGGATGGAGAGACCCAGTACTTC. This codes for CASSPSISGDGETQYF.

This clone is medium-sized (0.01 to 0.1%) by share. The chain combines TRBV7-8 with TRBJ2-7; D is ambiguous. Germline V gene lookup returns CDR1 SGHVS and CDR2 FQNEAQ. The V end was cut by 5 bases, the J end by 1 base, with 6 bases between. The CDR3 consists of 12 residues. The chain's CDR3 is CASSVRSYEQYF. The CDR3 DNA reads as TGTGCCAGCAGCGTGCGTTCCTACGAGCAGTACTTC. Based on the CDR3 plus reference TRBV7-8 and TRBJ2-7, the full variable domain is GAGVSQSPRYKVAKRGQDVALRCDPISGHVSLFWYQQALGQGPEFLTYFQNEAQLDKSGLPSDRFFAERPEGSVSTLKIQRTQQEDSAVYLCASSVRSYEQYFGPGTRLTVT.

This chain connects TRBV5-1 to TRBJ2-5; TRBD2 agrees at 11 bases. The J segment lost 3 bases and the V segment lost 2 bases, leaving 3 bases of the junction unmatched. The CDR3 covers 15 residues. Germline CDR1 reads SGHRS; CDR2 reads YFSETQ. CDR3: CASSLILAGEETQYF. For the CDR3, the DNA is TGCGCCAGCAGCTTAATACTAGCGGGAGAAGAGACCCAGTACTTC.

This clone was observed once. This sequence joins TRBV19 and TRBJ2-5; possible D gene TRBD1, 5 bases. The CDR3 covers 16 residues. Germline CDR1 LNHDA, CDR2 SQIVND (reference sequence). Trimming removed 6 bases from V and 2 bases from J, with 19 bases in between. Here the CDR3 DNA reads TGTGCCAGTAGCGACAATGGGGCGAGGAGTCAAGAGACCCAGTACTTC. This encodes CASSDNGARSQETQYF.